Below are 18 T cell receptor beta chains sequenced from a single sample in a study of T cell responses to AZD1222 COVID-19 vaccine. TCRdb's copy holds only in-frame clones and misses some; the assay was immunoSEQ multiplex PCR. The table has 100,000 to 120,000 clones, 88% seen once; the top ten hold around 1.5%. The sample consisted of peripheral blood, taken on day 0 of AZD1222 vaccination. The origin of the receptors is an adult in good health.

The chain carries TRBV11-1 and TRBJ2-7; 8 nucleotides line up with TRBD1. J lost 6 bases, V lost 4 bases, and 2 bases had no gene match. The CDR3 spans 12 residues. The germline CDR1 and CDR2 sequences are SGHAT and FQDESV (reference sequence). For the CDR3, the DNA is TGTGCCAGCAGCTGGGACAGGAGCGAGCAGTACTTC. It is translated as CASSWDRSEQYF. Full variable domain (remainder filled in from reference TRBV11-1 and TRBJ2-7): EAEVAQSPRYKITEKSQAVAFWCDPISGHATLYWYRQILGQGPELLVQFQDESVVDDSQLPKDRFSAERLKGVDSTLKIQPAELGDSAMYLCASSWDRSEQYFGPGTRLTVT.

The chain couples TRBV27 to TRBJ1-5; D unresolved. The V gene lost 2 bases and the J gene lost 0 bases, with 5 bases spanning the gap. The CDR3 totals 14 residues. Looked up from germline, CDR1 is MNHEY and CDR2 is SMNVEV (reference sequence). CDR3 nucleotide sequence: TGTGCCAGCAGTTTACGGAATAGCAATCAGCCCCAGCATTTT. Protein product: CASSLRNSNQPQHF.

The chain combines TRBV7-9 with TRBJ1-5, with 7 nucleotides matching TRBD1. CDR1 and CDR2 (germline): SEHNR, FQNEAQ (reference sequence). The CDR3 spans 15 residues. V lost 5 bases, J lost 1 base, and 5 bases stayed unmatched. The DNA of the CDR3 is TGTGCCAGCAGCACGGAACAGGGGAGCAATCAGCCCCAGCATTTT. Its translation is CASSTEQGSNQPQHF.

Concerning this clone itself: One end of the junction varies from germline; a read error may be responsible. The chain has TRBV19 and TRBJ2-2; D is perhaps TRBD1 (6 bases). The CDR3 consists of 14 residues. Looked up from germline, CDR1 is LNHDA and CDR2 is SQIVND (reference sequence). The CDR3 DNA reads TGTGCCAGTGGTATAGGCAGGGGATCCGGGGAGCTGTTTTTT. This translates into CASGIGRGSGELFF.

The chain joins TRBV7-8 to TRBJ1-1; 9 bases agree with TRBD1. J gave up 0 bases and V 5 bases, and 7 bases lay outside the gene matches. The CDR3 covers 16 residues. CDR1 is SGHVS and CDR2 is FQNEAQ in the germline V gene. The CDR3 nucleotides read TGTGCCAGCAGCCACCACGGACAGGGGATGAACACTGAAGCTTTCTTT. Residues: CASSHHGQGMNTEAFF.

V gene TRBV5-1 combines with J gene TRBJ1-1; TRBD1 agrees at 9 bases. The CDR3 has 15 amino acids. In germline, CDR1 is SGHRS, CDR2 YFSETQ. V dropped 5 bases and J dropped 6; count of bases not matched to a gene: 11. CDR3 sequence reads: CASRRGQGSFAEAFF. The CDR3 region has the DNA TGCGCCAGCAGGCGGGGACAGGGTTCATTCGCTGAAGCTTTCTTT.

This clone occurred a few times. This sequence joins TRBV3-1 (or the pseudogene TRBV3-2) and TRBJ2-7; 7 bases match TRBD2. Germline-derived CDR1 and CDR2 are LGHDT and YNNKEL (reference sequence). The CDR3 consists of 16 residues. The V segment lost 3 bases and the J segment 6 bases; nucleotides outside the gene matches: 14. The CDR3 loop is CASSHVLSGGLSEQYF. In nucleotides, the CDR3 is TGTGCCAGCAGCCACGTTCTTTCGGGGGGTCTGAGCGAGCAGTACTTC.

Points on this clone: The same CDR3 is also encoded by other DNA sequences in this sample. The chain has TRBV27 and TRBJ1-5; 9 nucleotides align to TRBD1. Losses at the gene ends were 0 bases for V and 4 bases for J; bases not matched to a gene: 1. This CDR3 contains 15 residues. Germline loops: CDR1 MNHEY, CDR2 SMNVEV (reference sequence). In DNA, the CDR3 is TGTGCCAGCAGTTTATCGACAGGGGGTAATCAGCCCCAGCATTTT. Amino acid sequence: CASSLSTGGNQPQHF.

The chain has TRBV16 and TRBJ1-1, with unresolved D. Germline values: CDR1 KGHSY, CDR2 FQNENV. Trimming removed 0 bases from V and 4 bases from J, with 12 bases in between. CDR3 length: 15 amino acids. In nucleotides, the CDR3 is TGTGCCAGCAGCCAATCGGCTGACGGAATCACTGAAGCTTTCTTT. This gives the protein CASSQSADGITEAFF.

The rearrangement joins TRBV12-3 or TRBV12-4 to TRBJ2-7, with D possibly being TRBD2 (5 bases). V gave up 5 bases and J gave up 1 base, with 9 bases separating them. The CDR3 totals 13 residues. This chain's CDR3 is CASSPDWSYEQYF. CDR3 coding DNA: TGTGCCAGCAGTCCGGACTGGTCCTACGAGCAGTACTTC.

The rearrangement links TRBV3-1 (or the pseudogene TRBV3-2) to TRBJ2-7, with D tentatively TRBD2 (6 bases). CDR3 size: 14 residues. The germline V gene encodes CDR1 LGHDT and CDR2 YNNKEL (reference sequence). The V and J ends lost 1 base and 6 bases respectively, with 13 bases between them. The CDR3 protein is CASSQVRTNGEQYF. For the CDR3, the DNA is TGTGCCAGCAGCCAAGTCAGGACTAACGGCGAGCAGTACTTC.

The rearrangement links TRBV19 to TRBJ1-5; maybe TRBD1 (6 bases). CDR3 length: 15 residues. Germline V gene data show CDR1 as LNHDA and CDR2 as SQIVND (reference sequence). The ends were cut back, 3 bases at V and 3 bases at J, with 12 bases in the middle. CDR3 sequence reads: CASSIPGTNNQPQHF. DNA for the CDR3: TGTGCCAGTAGTATCCCCGGGACAAACAATCAGCCCCAGCATTTT.

The DNA of the CDR3 is TGTGCCAGCAGCCAAGAAAATTTGGGGACACCCAACACTGAAGCTTTCTTT. Translating gives CASSQENLGTPNTEAFF. The rearrangement joins TRBV14 to TRBJ1-1, with D perhaps matching TRBD1 (6 bases). Trimming cost V 0 bases and J 2 bases, with 16 bases left between them. CDR3 length equals 17 residues. Germline CDR1 reads SGHDN; CDR2 reads FVKESK.

The chain has TRBV27 and TRBJ1-2; 7 positions match TRBD1. After removal of 3 bases from V and 6 bases from J, the junction contained 4 bases not matched to a gene. The germline V gene has CDR1 MNHEY and CDR2 SMNVEV (reference sequence). CDR3 size: 13 residues. Here the CDR3 DNA reads TGTGCCAGCAGTTTCTCCGGACAGGATGGCTACACCTTC. Protein: CASSFSGQDGYTF.

This clone was seen only once. The V gene is TRBV24-1, the J gene TRBJ1-5; possibly TRBD1 for D (5 bases). Trimming removed 5 bases at V and 7 bases at J, with 20 bases between. The germline V gene has CDR1 KGHDR and CDR2 SFDVKD. CDR3 size: 16 residues. This CDR3 is CATSGGTGYMGQPQHF. The CDR3 nucleotides read TGTGCCACCAGTGGCGGGACCGGCTATATGGGCCAGCCCCAGCATTTT.

This chain connects TRBV4-1 to TRBJ2-7; TRBD2 matches 10 bases. The germline CDR1 and CDR2 sequences are MGHRA and YSYEKL. V trimming: 4 bases; J trimming: 3 bases; junction bases outside the gene matches: 12. This CDR3 is 17 amino acids long. CDR3 in DNA: TGCGCCAGCAGCCCCCGCACGGGTAGCGGGAGGTTCTACGAGCAGTACTTC. It is translated as CASSPRTGSGRFYEQYF.

The chain recombines TRBV19 with TRBJ1-1; D gene unclear. From germline, CDR1 is LNHDA and CDR2 SQIVND (reference sequence). Trimming cost V 4 bases and J 4 bases, with 7 bases left between them. CDR3 length equals 12 residues. The CDR3 DNA is TGTGCCAGTAGTAATGGGGTCACTGAAGCTTTCTTT. Protein: CASSNGVTEAFF.

The chain uses TRBV5-1 and TRBJ2-7; D is uncertain. V dropped 1 base and J dropped 0 bases, with 8 bases sitting between them. Germline CDR1 is SGHRS and CDR2 is YFSETQ. The CDR3 has 14 residues. The CDR3 DNA sequence: TGCGCCAGCAGCTTGCGGGCGAGCTCCTACGAGCAGTACTTC. Residues: CASSLRASSYEQYF.